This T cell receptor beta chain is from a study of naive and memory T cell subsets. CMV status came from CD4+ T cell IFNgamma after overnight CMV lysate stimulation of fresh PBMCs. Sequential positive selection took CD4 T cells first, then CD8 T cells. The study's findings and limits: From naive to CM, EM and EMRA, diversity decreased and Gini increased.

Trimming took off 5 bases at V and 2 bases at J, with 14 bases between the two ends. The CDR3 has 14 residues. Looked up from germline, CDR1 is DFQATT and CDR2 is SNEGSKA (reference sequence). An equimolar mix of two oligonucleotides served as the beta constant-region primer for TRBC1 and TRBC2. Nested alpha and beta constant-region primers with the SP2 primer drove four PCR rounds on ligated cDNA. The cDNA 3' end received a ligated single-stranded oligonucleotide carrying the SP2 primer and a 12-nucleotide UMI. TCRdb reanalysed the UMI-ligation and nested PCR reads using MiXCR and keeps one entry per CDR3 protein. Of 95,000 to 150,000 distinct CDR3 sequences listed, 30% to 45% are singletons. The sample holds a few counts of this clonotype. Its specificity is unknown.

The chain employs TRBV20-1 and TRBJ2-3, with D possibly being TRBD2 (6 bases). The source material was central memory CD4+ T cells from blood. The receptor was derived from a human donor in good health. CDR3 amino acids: CSADLSGDTDTQYF. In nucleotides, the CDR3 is TGCAGTGCTGATCTTAGCGGTGACACAGATACGCAGTATTTT.